The 27 T cell receptor beta chains in this list originate from one sample, sequenced in a study of shared clonotypes between healthy human individuals. Repertoires were generated with immunoSEQ multiplex PCR, while TCRdb's copy carries only in-frame clones and drops some. The repertoire includes hundreds of thousands of clones, over 65% of them detected once, and over 10% sits in the top ten. Input material: PBMCs. Source of these receptors: a woman aged 40 to 50 in good health. Some clones in this sample may be carry-over from other donors' samples.

J is TRBJ2-5 and V is TRBV5-1; 10 positions match TRBD2. V lost 2 bases, J lost 5 bases, and 3 bases stayed unmatched. This CDR3 region has 14 residues. Germline CDR1 SGHRS, CDR2 YFSETQ. CDR3 region: CASSFLAGEETQYF. The CDR3 DNA sequence: TGCGCCAGCAGCTTCCTAGCGGGAGAGGAGACCCAGTACTTC. The complete variable domain, with remaining parts taken from reference TRBV5-1 and TRBJ2-5, reads KAGVTQTPRYLIKTRGQQVTLSCSPISGHRSVSWYQQTPGQGLQFLFEYFSETQRNKGNFPGRFSGRQFSNSRSEMNVSTLELGDSALYLCASSFLAGEETQYFGPGTRLLVL.

The chain combines TRBV28 with TRBJ1-2; 7 positions match TRBD1. CDR3 length: 15 residues. V was clipped by 3 bases and J by 8 bases; unmatched bases: 12. Germline lookup yields CDR1 MDHEN and CDR2 SYDVKM. CDR3 sequence: CASSLSDRATGGYTF. The CDR3 DNA reads as TGTGCCAGCAGTTTGTCCGACAGGGCAACTGGGGGCTACACCTTC.

The chain joins TRBV4-2 to TRBJ2-1; 9 positions match TRBD2. This CDR3 is built from 16 residues. Per the germline V gene, CDR1 is LGHNA and CDR2 is YNFKEQ. Losses at the gene ends were 0 bases for V and 2 bases for J; bases not matched to a gene: 2. This CDR3 reads CASSQESSGAYNEQFF. The CDR3 nucleotides read TGTGCCAGCAGCCAAGAGTCTAGCGGGGCCTACAATGAGCAGTTCTTC.

This clone was counted between two and nine times. The chain has TRBV5-6 and TRBJ1-1; D not certain. The CDR3 extends over 11 amino acids. Trimming shortened V by 5 bases and J by 11 bases, and 13 bases separated the two germline ends. CDR1 SGHDT and CDR2 YYEEEE come from the germline V gene. The CDR3 spells CASSRREEAFF. The CDR3 bases are TGTGCCAGCAGTCGTCGTGAGGAGGCTTTCTTT. The full variable domain, in which reference TRBV5-6 and TRBJ1-1 provide the parts outside the CDR3, is DAGVTQSPTHLIKTRGQQVTLRCSPKSGHDTVSWYQQALGQGPQFIFQYYEEEERQRGNFPDRFSGHQFPNYSSELNVNALLLGDSALYLCASSRREEAFFGQGTRLTVV.

This clone was detected only a few times. This chain links TRBV6-5 with TRBJ2-7; D uncertain. Trimming took off 8 bases at V and 3 bases at J, with 14 bases between the two ends. The CDR3 has 13 amino acids. CDR1 is MNHEY and CDR2 is SVGAGI in the germline V gene. Here the CDR3 reads CASSTALGYEQYF. Here the CDR3 DNA reads TGTGCCAGCTCCACAGCGTTGGGCTACGAGCAGTACTTC.

This clone was observed once. V and J are TRBV19 and TRBJ2-7; maybe TRBD2 (6 bases). The germline V and J ends were trimmed by 2 bases and 9 bases, with 23 bases remaining between them. The germline V gene has CDR1 LNHDA and CDR2 SQIVND (reference sequence). This CDR3 has 16 residues. The CDR3 is CASSISHGTGDTVQYF. In DNA form, the CDR3 reads TGTGCCAGTAGTATAAGCCACGGGACTGGAGATACGGTGCAGTACTTC.

The chain links TRBV28 to TRBJ2-7; perhaps TRBD1 as D (5 bases). This CDR3 comprises 14 residues. V was clipped by 7 bases and J by 6 bases, with 19 bases between them. From germline, CDR1 is MDHEN and CDR2 SYDVKM. CDR3 residues: CASIDSFVISEQYF. CDR3 nucleotides: TGTGCCAGCATTGACAGTTTTGTGATCTCCGAGCAGTACTTC.

The V call is TRBV7-8, the J call TRBJ2-1; 10 bases are a match to TRBD2. Germline trimming cut 5 bases from V and 1 base from J; bases unmatched to any gene: 8. The length of the CDR3 is 17 residues. Germline V lookup: CDR1 SGHVS, CDR2 FQNEAQ. The CDR3 region is CASSHGLAVQSYNEQFF. In DNA, the CDR3 is TGTGCCAGCAGCCACGGACTAGCGGTTCAATCCTACAATGAGCAGTTCTTC.

The table lists this clone with a few counts. The J gene is TRBJ2-1, the V gene TRBV5-4, with 16 bases fitting TRBD2. V trimming: 4 bases; J trimming: 9 bases; junction bases outside the gene matches: 4. Per the germline V gene, CDR1 is SGHNT and CDR2 is YYREEE (reference sequence). The CDR3 is made up of 15 amino acids. CDR3 DNA sequence: TGTGCCAGCAGCCTAGGGACTAGCGGGAGGGTTGAGCAGTTCTTC. Protein: CASSLGTSGRVEQFF.

The chain is built from TRBV9 and TRBJ2-2; possible D gene TRBD2, 6 bases. The CDR3 runs 16 residues. Deletions cut 0 bases from V and 0 bases from J, with 9 bases between. Germline assignment: CDR1 SGDLS and CDR2 YYNGEE. CDR3 protein: CASSVGGTSNTGELFF. The CDR3 DNA reads as TGTGCCAGCAGCGTAGGCGGGACCTCGAACACCGGGGAGCTGTTTTTT.

The gene calls are TRBV5-4 and TRBJ1-1; D remains unclear. The CDR3 extends over 13 amino acids. Trimming removed 4 bases from V and 3 bases from J, with 10 bases in between. The V gene's germline CDR1 is SGHNT and CDR2 YYREEE (reference sequence). The CDR3 DNA is TGTGCCAGCAGCCCCGACCGACACACTGAAGCTTTCTTT. Translation gives CASSPDRHTEAFF.

This sequence joins TRBV27 and TRBJ1-2; D not certain. Germline CDR1 is MNHEY and CDR2 is SMNVEV (reference sequence). Trimming took off 0 bases at V and 2 bases at J, with 7 bases between the two ends. This CDR3 contains 14 residues. Here the CDR3 reads CASSLSRQNYGYTF. The CDR3 region has the DNA TGTGCCAGCAGTTTATCACGGCAGAACTATGGCTACACCTTC.

The genes are TRBV5-1 and TRBJ2-3; TRBD1 might be the D (6 bases). The CDR3 runs to 13 residues. The V and J ends lost 0 bases and 5 bases respectively, with 7 bases between them. Germline-derived CDR1 and CDR2 are SGHRS and YFSETQ. The CDR3 nucleotides are TGCGCCAGCAGCTTGGAGGGGGAAGATACGCAGTATTTT. Its protein product is CASSLEGEDTQYF.

Only a few counts were recorded for this clone. The chain links TRBV15 to TRBJ2-5; tentatively, D is TRBD1 (5 bases). Germline V gene sequence: CDR1 LNHNV, CDR2 YYDKDF (reference sequence). This CDR3 region has 15 residues. The ends were cut back, 0 bases at V and 7 bases at J, with 15 bases in the middle. This CDR3 reads CATSRDSSGSRTQYF. The DNA for the CDR3 is TGTGCCACCAGCAGAGATTCATCAGGGTCGAGGACCCAGTACTTC.

The V gene is TRBV5-1, the J gene TRBJ2-1; D is unresolved. From germline, CDR1 is SGHRS and CDR2 YFSETQ. The CDR3 is 11 amino acids. Trimming removed 5 bases at V and 10 bases at J, with 10 bases between. The CDR3 loop reads CASRPNIEQFF. In nucleotides, the CDR3 is TGCGCCAGCAGGCCGAATATAGAGCAGTTCTTC.

The rearrangement joins TRBV30 to TRBJ1-5, with D possibly matching TRBD1 (6 bases). V gave up 3 bases and J gave up 6 bases, with 15 bases separating them. The CDR3 runs to 14 residues. Looked up from germline, CDR1 is GTSNPN and CDR2 is SVGIG (reference sequence). The CDR3: CAWSPGGGGQPQHF. In DNA, the CDR3 is TGTGCCTGGAGCCCCGGGGGCGGAGGTCAGCCCCAGCATTTT. Combining the CDR3 with reference TRBV30 and TRBJ1-5 gives the whole variable domain SQTIHQWPATLVQPVGSPLSLECTVEGTSNPNLYWYRQAAGRGLQLLFYSVGIGQISSEVPQNLSASRPQDRQFILSSKKLLLSDSGFYLCAWSPGGGGQPQHFGDGTRLSIL.

This clone showed up many times. The chain carries TRBV5-1 and TRBJ1-1; no clear D. The CDR3 length is 12 residues. Germline lookup yields CDR1 SGHRS and CDR2 YFSETQ. The V and J ends lost 0 bases and 6 bases respectively, with 6 bases between them. The CDR3 coding sequence is TGCGCCAGCAGCTTGGACGGGGCTGAAGCTTTCTTT. This sequence encodes CASSLDGAEAFF.

This chain links TRBV28 with TRBJ2-7; 8 bases agree with TRBD2. The CDR3 is 16 amino acids. CDR1 MDHEN and CDR2 SYDVKM come from the germline V gene. After removal of 3 bases from V and 3 bases from J, the junction contained 10 bases not matched to a gene. This CDR3 is CASSLPRGGGNYEQYF. The CDR3 DNA sequence: TGTGCCAGCAGTTTGCCTCGGGGCGGGGGGAACTACGAGCAGTACTTC.

CDR3 in DNA: TGCGCCAGCAGCTTGGCCGCGGGGGCGCTCGAGCAGTACTTC. Encoded protein: CASSLAAGALEQYF. The rearrangement uses TRBV5-1 and TRBJ2-7; TRBD2 might be the D (7 bases). Germline V CDR1 and CDR2: SGHRS, YFSETQ. V was pared by 0 bases and J by 6 bases, with 13 bases between. The CDR3 totals 14 residues.

The chain recombines TRBV19 with TRBJ2-7, with TRBD1 identical over 10 bases. The CDR3 length is 15 residues. Germline-derived CDR1 and CDR2 are LNHDA and SQIVND (reference sequence). V shed 5 bases and J 6 bases; nucleotides not matched to a gene: 10. The CDR3 spells CASSRRGQGMSEQYF. CDR3 sequence (DNA): TGTGCCAGTAGTCGCAGGGGACAGGGGATGAGCGAGCAGTACTTC. The whole variable domain, remainder taken from reference TRBV19 and TRBJ2-7, is DGGITQSPKYLFRKEGQNVTLSCEQNLNHDAMYWYRQDPGQGLRLIYYSQIVNDFQKGDIAEGYSVSREKKESFPLTVTSAQKNPTAFYLCASSRRGQGMSEQYFGPGTRLTVT.

The count of this clone is one. The J gene is TRBJ2-3, the V gene TRBV5-1; D ambiguous. The CDR3 covers 15 residues. Deletions cut 0 bases from V and 1 base from J, with 9 bases between. Germline loops: CDR1 SGHRS, CDR2 YFSETQ. The CDR3 spells CASSLGISGTDTQYF. The CDR3 nucleotides are TGCGCCAGCAGCTTGGGGATAAGTGGCACAGATACGCAGTATTTT.

The rearrangement links TRBV29-1 to TRBJ2-7; 11 nucleotides align to TRBD1. V lost 7 bases to trimming and J lost 2 bases; unmatched junction nucleotides: 4. Germline V gives CDR1 SQVTM, CDR2 ANQGSEA. The CDR3 has 13 residues. The CDR3 region is CSAGQGATYEQYF. The CDR3 DNA follows: TGCAGCGCAGGACAGGGGGCAACCTACGAGCAGTACTTC.

This chain connects TRBV18 to TRBJ1-5; no clear D. CDR3 length: 16 residues. The V gene's germline CDR1 is KGHSH and CDR2 LQKENI. V shed 3 bases and J shed 0 bases, with 12 bases lying between them. In DNA form, the CDR3 reads TGTGCCAGCTCACCTCAATCTCCTTATAGCAATCAGCCCCAGCATTTT. It is translated as CASSPQSPYSNQPQHF.

The chain joins TRBV2 to TRBJ2-5; tentative D call: TRBD1 (5 bases). The DNA end is more similar to TRBJ2-7, so the J call may be wrong. Germline assignment: CDR1 SNHLY and CDR2 FYNNEI. The CDR3 loop spans 14 amino acids. The CDR3 reads CASSELGPDPEQYF. The CDR3 DNA sequence: TGTGCCAGCAGTGAACTGGGGCCCGACCCCGAGCAGTACTTC.

This rearrangement joins TRBV6-5 to TRBJ2-3; TRBD2 agrees at 11 bases. The V gene's germline CDR1 is MNHEY and CDR2 SVGAGI. V was pared by 2 bases and J by 6 bases, with 7 bases of the junction left unmatched. The CDR3 is 16 amino acids. CDR3 sequence: CASSYRGTSGMDTQYF. For the CDR3, the DNA is TGTGCCAGCAGTTACCGGGGGACTAGCGGCATGGATACGCAGTATTTT.

The rearrangement joins TRBV19 to TRBJ2-1; 10 nucleotides align to TRBD2. The germline V gene has CDR1 LNHDA and CDR2 SQIVND (reference sequence). This CDR3 contains 15 residues. V trimming: 3 bases; J trimming: 15 bases; junction bases outside the gene matches: 14. CDR3 region: CASSIQREGRGVWFF. CDR3 bases: TGTGCCAGTAGTATCCAGCGGGAGGGCCGAGGGGTGTGGTTCTTC.

In this sample, this clone turned up a few times. The chain carries TRBV5-4 and TRBJ1-5; D perhaps matches TRBD1 (5 bases). With 4 bases removed from V and 6 bases from J, the gap between germline ends came to 14 bases. This CDR3 has 14 amino acids. Germline values: CDR1 SGHNT, CDR2 YYREEE (reference sequence). CDR3 bases: TGTGCCAGCAGCCGGGGCGGGCTTGGTCAGCCCCAGCATTTT. This encodes CASSRGGLGQPQHF.